This entry lists 29 T cell receptor beta chains sequenced from one sample in a study of cytomegalovirus exposure and HLA in healthy donors. PCR used 60 Vbeta primers and 13 Jbeta primers. Clones were sequenced by immunoSEQ multiplex PCR, and TCRdb holds only the in-frame ones, with some missing. The sample holds about 150,000 clones, 75% to 90% seen once. Sequenced material: PBMCs. These receptors were collected from a boy aged 2-15 years in good health and CMV-seronegative.

The chain carries TRBV7-2 and TRBJ2-1, with 9 bases that match TRBD2. Germline V gives CDR1 SGHTA, CDR2 FQGNSA. The CDR3 runs to 16 residues. V lost 5 bases to trimming and J lost 4 bases; unmatched junction nucleotides: 9. CDR3 residues: CASSQEGGRGYNEQFF. As DNA, the CDR3 is TGTGCCAGCAGCCAGGAGGGCGGGAGGGGATACAATGAGCAGTTCTTC.

In this sample, this clone turned up a few times. The chain has TRBV6-5 and TRBJ1-2, with a possible D match to TRBD1 (5 bases). The CDR3 runs to 13 residues. Trimming left V 2 bases short and J 3 bases short, with 7 bases between. Germline CDR1 reads MNHEY; CDR2 reads SVGAGI. CDR3 bases: TGTGCCAGCAGTTACGGGGGGGACTATGGCTACACCTTC. Residues: CASSYGGDYGYTF.

This chain connects TRBV7-2 to TRBJ2-7; 11 positions match TRBD2. V lost 4 bases and J lost 2; bases outside the gene matches: 4. CDR3 length: 15 amino acids. Per the germline V gene, CDR1 is SGHTA and CDR2 is FQGNSA. The CDR3 here is CASSYYSGGAYEQYV. Here the CDR3 DNA reads TGTGCCAGCAGCTACTATAGCGGGGGGGCCTACGAGCAGTACGTC.

J is TRBJ2-7 and V is TRBV27; D unresolved. Trimming cost V 6 bases and J 6 bases, with 15 bases left between them. Germline V gene sequence: CDR1 MNHEY, CDR2 SMNVEV (reference sequence). The CDR3 spans 13 residues. CDR3 in amino acids: CASSPRPGGEQYV. DNA for the CDR3: TGTGCCAGCAGCCCAAGACCGGGTGGCGAGCAGTACGTC.

J is TRBJ1-6 and V is TRBV5-6; a weak D match, TRBD1 (6 bases). Germline values: CDR1 SGHDT, CDR2 YYEEEE. The ends were cut back, 3 bases at V and 7 bases at J, with 14 bases in the middle. The CDR3 is 15 amino acids. The CDR3 region has the DNA TGTGCCAGCAGCTCACCGGGGGGCGGCAATTCACCCCTCCACTTT. Its protein is CASSSPGGGNSPLHF.

As for this clone: This CDR3 is also generated by other DNA sequences in the sample. The genes are TRBV11-3 and TRBJ1-3, with a possible D match to TRBD1 (5 bases). The CDR3 is 15 residues long. Germline V gene data show CDR1 as SGHNT and CDR2 as YENEEA. Deletions cut 5 bases from V and 1 base from J, with 12 bases between. Here the CDR3 reads CASSPRVLSGNTIYF. The CDR3 nucleotides are TGTGCCAGCAGCCCCAGGGTCCTGTCTGGAAACACCATATATTTT.

J is TRBJ1-4 and V is TRBV6-1; 12 bases match TRBD1. With V trimmed by 1 base and J by 8 bases, 5 bases remained unmatched. Germline V gives CDR1 MNHNS, CDR2 SASEGT. This CDR3 is 16 amino acids long. CDR3 coding DNA: TGTGCCAGCAGTGAAGGGAGGGGGACAGGGGGCGAAAAACTGTTTTTT. It encodes CASSEGRGTGGEKLFF.

The gene calls are TRBV27 and TRBJ2-5; TRBD2 matches 11 bases. The J segment lost 5 bases and the V segment lost 6 bases, leaving 5 bases of the junction unmatched. The CDR3 runs to 14 residues. CDR1 and CDR2 from the germline V gene are MNHEY and SMNVEV (reference sequence). The CDR3 sequence: CASSPSGGWETQYF. As DNA, the CDR3 is TGTGCCAGCAGCCCTAGCGGGGGGTGGGAGACCCAGTACTTC.

The chain has TRBV7-3 and TRBJ2-5, with D perhaps matching TRBD1 (6 bases). The CDR3 contains 16 residues. Looked up from germline, CDR1 is SGHTA and CDR2 is FQGTGA. Trimming cost V 5 bases and J 2 bases, with 18 bases left between them. CDR3 coding DNA: TGTGCCAGCAGCCCCGGACAGCGGCCCCAACAAGAGACCCAGTACTTC. It is translated as CASSPGQRPQQETQYF. The variable domain in full, completed from reference TRBV7-3 and TRBJ2-5, reads GAGVSQTPSNKVTEKGKYVELRCDPISGHTALYWYRQSLGQGPEFLIYFQGTGAADDSGLPNDRFFAVRPEGSVSTLKIQRTERGDSAVYLCASSPGQRPQQETQYFGPGTRLLVL.

The chain joins TRBV5-6 to TRBJ2-5, with 11 bases lining up with TRBD2. V trimming: 2 bases; J trimming: 4 bases; junction bases outside the gene matches: 4. This CDR3 is built from 15 residues. Germline V gene lookup returns CDR1 SGHDT and CDR2 YYEEEE. CDR3 nucleotides: TGTGCCAGCAGCTTTCTAGCGGGGGGAAGAGAGACCCAGTACTTC. This translates into CASSFLAGGRETQYF. The whole variable domain, filled in from reference TRBV5-6 and TRBJ2-5, reads DAGVTQSPTHLIKTRGQQVTLRCSPKSGHDTVSWYQQALGQGPQFIFQYYEEEERQRGNFPDRFSGHQFPNYSSELNVNALLLGDSALYLCASSFLAGGRETQYFGPGTRLLVL.

The chain has TRBV29-1 and TRBJ2-7, with D possibly matching TRBD2 (5 bases). V lost 4 bases and J 0 bases, leaving 10 bases between the germline ends. The germline gives CDR1 SQVTM, CDR2 ANQGSEA. The CDR3 is 13 amino acids. The CDR3 coding sequence is TGCAGCGTTGCGGGAATAGCCTCCTACGAGCAGTACTTC. Its translation: CSVAGIASYEQYF.

The genes are TRBV5-1 and TRBJ2-5, with 7 bases lining up with TRBD1. The CDR3 has 15 residues. The germline V gene has CDR1 SGHRS and CDR2 YFSETQ. J gave up 2 bases and V 0 bases, and 4 bases lay outside the gene matches. The CDR3 protein is CASSLGDRDQETQYF. CDR3 DNA: TGCGCCAGCAGCTTGGGCGACAGGGATCAAGAGACCCAGTACTTC.

This sequence joins TRBV7-6 and TRBJ2-2; 12 bases fit TRBD2. The CDR3 spans 19 residues. Germline CDR1 is SGHVS and CDR2 is FNYEAQ. V lost 4 bases and J lost 2; bases outside the gene matches: 11. In DNA form, the CDR3 reads TGTGCCAGCAGCTCCTCCCTAGAGACTAGCGGGGGAAACACCGGGGAGCTGTTTTTT. Amino acids: CASSSSLETSGGNTGELFF.

This sequence joins TRBV13 and TRBJ2-1, with 8 positions matching TRBD2. V trimming: 5 bases; J trimming: 0 bases; junction bases outside the gene matches: 3. Germline CDR1 and CDR2: PRHDT and FYEKMQ (reference sequence). The CDR3 has 15 residues. The CDR3 spells CASSKAGVSYNEQFF. CDR3 coding DNA: TGTGCCAGCAGCAAAGCGGGAGTCTCCTACAATGAGCAGTTCTTC.

The rearrangement uses TRBV7-7 and TRBJ1-6; TRBD1 aligns across 9 bases. This CDR3 comprises 17 residues. V lost 5 bases to trimming and J lost 6 bases; unmatched junction nucleotides: 11. In germline, CDR1 is SSHAT, CDR2 FNYEAQ (reference sequence). CDR3 residues: CASSVRQGGRVNSPLHF. The DNA for the CDR3 is TGTGCCAGCAGCGTCCGACAGGGGGGACGTGTTAATTCACCCCTCCACTTT.

The chain carries TRBV2 and TRBJ2-1; D may be TRBD1 (6 bases). The V end was cut by 8 bases, the J end by 8 bases, with 13 bases between. This CDR3 is 12 amino acids long. CDR1 is SNHLY and CDR2 is FYNNEI in the germline V gene. CDR3 bases: TGTGCCAGCGCCCCAGGGGTAGATGAGCAGTTCTTC. Translating it yields CASAPGVDEQFF.

The J gene is TRBJ2-7, the V gene TRBV19; 8 bases agree with TRBD1. Germline CDR1 reads LNHDA; CDR2 reads SQIVND (reference sequence). The CDR3 runs to 13 residues. With V trimmed by 6 bases and J by 5 bases, 6 bases remained unmatched. CDR3 loop: CASSRDRTNEQYF. CDR3 sequence (DNA): TGTGCCAGTAGCCGGGACAGGACTAACGAGCAGTACTTC.

The J gene is TRBJ2-5, the V gene TRBV4-1; a possible D gene is TRBD1 (7 bases). Trimming pared 4 bases from V and 4 bases from J, leaving 16 bases between. There are 15 residues in the CDR3. From germline, CDR1 is MGHRA and CDR2 YSYEKL. The CDR3 region is CASSLSPGGRETQYF. In DNA, the CDR3 is TGCGCCAGCAGCCTAAGTCCAGGGGGGCGAGAGACCCAGTACTTC.

This clone has just a few counts. This rearrangement joins TRBV30 to TRBJ1-1; D gene unclear. The ends were cut back, 2 bases at V and 11 bases at J, with 15 bases in the middle. This CDR3 has 12 amino acids. Germline V gene lookup returns CDR1 GTSNPN and CDR2 SVGIG (reference sequence). CDR3: CAWSPTSVEAFF. The CDR3 DNA reads as TGTGCCTGGAGTCCTACTAGCGTCGAGGCTTTCTTT.

The gene calls are TRBV29-1 and TRBJ2-3; a weak D match, TRBD1 (5 bases). CDR3 size: 13 residues. Trimming shortened V by 5 bases and J by 1 base, and 10 bases separated the two germline ends. Per germline, CDR1 SQVTM and CDR2 ANQGSEA. The CDR3 bases are TGCAGCGTTACTCAGACAGGCACAGATACGCAGTATTTT. Protein sequence: CSVTQTGTDTQYF.

The chain couples TRBV25-1 to TRBJ1-1, with 7 bases lining up with TRBD1. The CDR3 has 16 amino acids. Germline loops: CDR1 MGHDK, CDR2 SYGVNS. The V segment lost 5 bases and the J segment 0 bases; nucleotides outside the gene matches: 9. The CDR3 sequence: CASSSWDSTMNTEAFF. CDR3 bases: TGTGCCAGCAGTTCCTGGGACAGCACCATGAACACTGAAGCTTTCTTT.

V usage is TRBV9 and J usage is TRBJ2-5; possible D gene TRBD1, 5 bases. The length of the CDR3 is 16 residues. The V end was cut by 0 bases, the J end by 4 bases, with 16 bases between. The germline V gene has CDR1 SGDLS and CDR2 YYNGEE. The CDR3 spells CASSVGGVDFTETQYF. In DNA form, the CDR3 reads TGTGCCAGCAGCGTAGGGGGCGTAGATTTCACAGAGACCCAGTACTTC.

The chain couples TRBV18 to TRBJ2-2; the D gene is possibly TRBD1 (5 bases). Trimming removed 3 bases from V and 0 bases from J, with 8 bases in between. The CDR3 spans 15 residues. The germline V gene has CDR1 KGHSH and CDR2 LQKENI. The DNA of the CDR3 is TGTGCCAGCTCACCTCAGACAGCGAACACCGGGGAGCTGTTTTTT. The encoded protein is CASSPQTANTGELFF.

The chain links TRBV9 to TRBJ2-5; TRBD1 matches 8 bases. Losses at the gene ends were 4 bases for V and 5 bases for J; bases not matched to a gene: 7. Germline lookup yields CDR1 SGDLS and CDR2 YYNGEE. The CDR3 spans 14 residues. DNA of the CDR3: TGTGCCAGCAGCCCAGGGGGCGGGGAGGAGACCCAGTACTTC. This codes for CASSPGGGEETQYF.

V is TRBV18 and J is TRBJ2-5, with a possible D match to TRBD1 (6 bases). The CDR3 is 14 residues long. Germline values: CDR1 KGHSH, CDR2 LQKENI. Trimming took off 3 bases at V and 2 bases at J, with 10 bases between the two ends. This CDR3 reads CASSPGHVQETQYF. The CDR3 bases are TGTGCCAGCTCACCGGGACACGTACAAGAGACCCAGTACTTC.

The chain recombines TRBV19 with TRBJ2-5; D call uncertain. The V gene's germline CDR1 is LNHDA and CDR2 SQIVND (reference sequence). CDR3 length: 13 amino acids. Deletions cut 5 bases from V and 2 bases from J, with 9 bases between. The CDR3 DNA reads TGTGCCAGTAGTGGGCGTATTCAAGAGACCCAGTACTTC. Its protein is CASSGRIQETQYF.

The chain links TRBV12-5 to TRBJ1-5; 9 bases fit TRBD1. There are 19 residues in the CDR3. Looked up from germline, CDR1 is LGHNT and CDR2 is FRNRAP. V trimming: 0 bases; J trimming: 2 bases; junction bases outside the gene matches: 11. CDR3 amino acids: CASGLVMSTGGGGNQPQHF. CDR3 coding DNA: TGTGCTAGTGGTTTGGTAATGAGCACAGGGGGCGGTGGCAATCAGCCCCAGCATTTT.

V usage is TRBV28 and J usage is TRBJ1-2; D gene unclear. The CDR3 loop spans 14 amino acids. V lost 5 bases and J 4 bases, leaving 14 bases between the germline ends. Looked up from germline, CDR1 is MDHEN and CDR2 is SYDVKM. The chain's CDR3 is CASSLPGVVYGYTF. CDR3 nucleotide sequence: TGTGCCAGCAGTCTCCCCGGGGTCGTCTATGGCTACACCTTC.

This clone was counted once. The chain couples TRBV5-5 to TRBJ1-3; D is uncertain. CDR1 and CDR2 (germline): SGHKS, YYEKEE (reference sequence). The CDR3 is 14 amino acids. V was shortened by 0 bases and J by 1 base, with 5 bases between the two germline ends. CDR3 region: CASSLVQSGNTIYF. DNA for the CDR3: TGTGCCAGCAGCTTGGTTCAGTCTGGAAACACCATATATTTT.